This TCR beta chain emerged from a study of STAT5B mutations in CD4+ large granular lymphocyte leukemia. Study-wide results and limits: About a quarter of private leukemic clonotypes occurred rarely in other patients' non-leukemic repertoires. Top patient clones used TRBV06 genes more often: 8/27 versus 2/35 in controls. Without putative leukemic clones, patient CD4-sorted repertoires remained more clonal than healthy CD4+ repertoires.

With respect to this clone: Its antigen is unidentified. A read error may account for a junction end that differs from germline.

The CDR3 sequence is 11 residues long. Looked up from germline, CDR1 is MDHEN and CDR2 is SYDVKM. The data were produced by immunoSEQ multiplex PCR, yet TCRdb's version contains in-frame clones alone and is incomplete. The repertoire has about 31,000 clones, roughly nine tenths of them found once; the top ten carry over 0.35%. Input material: CD4+ T cells from blood buffy coats. This TCR was sampled from a human donor in good health. The chain uses TRBV28 and TRBJ1-5; D is unresolved. For the CDR3, the DNA is TGTGCCAGCACAGGAAATCAGGCCCAGCATTTT. Its protein product is CASTGNQAQHF.